This paragraph covers one T cell receptor beta chain sequence. Its specificity is not known. The data were taken from a study of CD8+CD57+ T cells in acquired aplastic anemia. Study background: Sorted CD4+ plus CD8+ cells gave DNA averaging roughly 3.2 ug. Mean read depth for CD4+ cells from healthy donors was around 11 million. General study results and limits: Overlap between patients and controls comprised twenty-nine CD8+ CDR3 sequences. In CD8+ cells, Simpson's diversity showed no significant difference between patients and controls.

According to the study, genomic DNA was the template for TCR beta VDJ and CDR3 profiling. TCRdb fed the reads into MiXCR, producing one record per CDR3 protein. The data hold 400,000 to 450,000 distinct CDR3 sequences, with 65% to 80% observed a single time. The sequencing input was sorted CD4+, CD8+, or CD8+CD57+ T cells (not recorded which) from PBMCs. The TCR was taken from a human donor in good health, serving as a control.

CDR3 nucleotide sequence: TGTGCCAGCAGCATACAAGGACAGAACACCGATACGCAGGTAGATACGCAGTATTTT. Its protein is CASSIQGQNTDTQVDTQYF. The chain joins TRBV7-9 to TRBJ2-3; D is perhaps TRBD1 (6 bases). Germline V CDR1 and CDR2: SEHNR, FQNEAQ (reference sequence). The CDR3 totals 19 residues. V was shortened by 5 bases and J by 5 bases, with 29 bases between the two germline ends. The full variable domain, completed using reference TRBV7-9 and TRBJ2-3, is DTGVSQNPRHKITKRGQNVTFRCDPISEHNRLYWYRQTLGQGPEFLTYFQNEAQLEKSRLLSDRFSAERPKGSFSTLEIQRTEQGDSAMYLCASSIQGQNTDTQVDTQYFGPGTRLTVL.